Following are 31 T cell receptor beta chains from one sample sequenced in a study of shared clonotypes between healthy human individuals. Assay used: immunoSEQ multiplex PCR; TCRdb lists only in-frame clones, some missing. The sample contains roughly 2 million clones, 90% to 95% of which appear only once. The sample taken for sequencing was naive CD4+ T cells sorted from blood. Subset: CD45RA+ positively selected. These receptor sequences come from a man between 18 and 29 years old in good health.

This clone was seen once. Other DNA sequences in the sample encode the same CDR3. The CDR3 DNA reads as TGTGCCAGCAGTGACGGAGGGGGGTATGGCTACACCTTC. As protein: CASSDGGGYGYTF. The chain employs TRBV6-4 and TRBJ1-2; TRBD1 is a possible D gene (6 bases). Germline V gene lookup returns CDR1 MRHNA and CDR2 SNTAGT. The CDR3 is made up of 13 amino acids. Trimming took 2 bases from V and 5 from J, leaving 9 bases between them.

V gene TRBV5-1 combines with J gene TRBJ2-3; 7 bases are shared with TRBD2. CDR1 is SGHRS and CDR2 is YFSETQ in the germline V gene. V gave up 5 bases and J gave up 0 bases; unmatched junction bases: 9. This CDR3 has 16 amino acids. The CDR3 spells CASRVGTTTSTDTQYF. CDR3 DNA sequence: TGCGCCAGCAGAGTCGGGACTACCACTAGCACAGATACGCAGTATTTT.

The chain is built from TRBV11-3 and TRBJ2-3; D tentatively reads TRBD1 or TRBD2 (5 bases each). The ends were cut back, 0 bases at V and 8 bases at J, with 12 bases in the middle. This CDR3 has 14 amino acids. Germline CDR1 SGHNT, CDR2 YENEEA. Here the CDR3 DNA reads TGTGCCAGCAGCTTAGATTCGTCTGGGGGTACGCAGTATTTT. This translates into CASSLDSSGGTQYF.

The V and J genes are TRBV7-9 and TRBJ2-7; D not resolved. Trimming stripped 1 base from V and 2 bases from J, with 6 bases between. Germline V lookup: CDR1 SEHNR, CDR2 FQNEAQ (reference sequence). The CDR3 spans 13 residues. As DNA, the CDR3 is TGTGCCAGCAGCTTAGTCTACCCCTACGAGCAGTACTTC. Its protein product is CASSLVYPYEQYF.

The chain uses TRBV11-2 and TRBJ2-7; D remains ambiguous. Germline V gene data show CDR1 as SGHAT and CDR2 as FQNNGV. The CDR3 contains 14 residues. V dropped 1 base and J dropped 2 bases, with 9 bases sitting between them. This CDR3 reads CASSLARYTYEQYF. CDR3 nucleotides: TGTGCCAGCAGCTTAGCCCGATACACCTACGAGCAGTACTTC.

The V call is TRBV11-3, the J call TRBJ2-2; D is ambiguous. CDR1 SGHNT and CDR2 YENEEA come from the germline V gene. This CDR3 is built from 16 residues. V was shortened by 1 base and J by 6 bases, with 15 bases between the two germline ends. CDR3 amino acids: CASSLVRPGSAGELFF. The CDR3 region has the DNA TGTGCCAGCAGCTTAGTCCGGCCCGGGTCGGCCGGGGAGCTGTTTTTT.

The chain couples TRBV7-9 to TRBJ1-1; tentative D call: TRBD1 (6 bases). The germline V gene has CDR1 SEHNR and CDR2 FQNEAQ (reference sequence). The CDR3 covers 13 residues. V was clipped by 3 bases and J by 7 bases, with 12 bases between them. In DNA form, the CDR3 reads TGTGCCAGCAGCTTTCAGGGGCCCGGTGAAGCTTTCTTT. Its translation: CASSFQGPGEAFF.

The rearrangement uses TRBV11-2 and TRBJ2-7; TRBD2 might be the D (6 bases). The CDR3 covers 15 residues. V lost 0 bases and J 3 bases, leaving 12 bases between the germline ends. Germline CDR1 is SGHAT and CDR2 is FQNNGV. The CDR3 reads CASSLEWLANYEQYF. CDR3 nucleotides: TGTGCCAGCAGCTTAGAATGGCTAGCGAACTACGAGCAGTACTTC. Variable domain in full (rest from reference TRBV11-2 and TRBJ2-7): EAGVAQSPRYKIIEKRQSVAFWCNPISGHATLYWYQQILGQGPKLLIQFQNNGVVDDSQLPKDRFSAERLKGVDSTLKIQPAKLEDSAVYLCASSLEWLANYEQYFGPGTRLTVT.

This chain links TRBV5-4 with TRBJ1-2; a possible D gene is TRBD1 (6 bases). Trimming left V 6 bases short and J 3 bases short, with 18 bases between. The germline CDR1 and CDR2 sequences are SGHNT and YYREEE (reference sequence). This CDR3 has 15 residues. The CDR3 DNA is TGTGCCAGCATCCGAGCTCCGGGGGCAGACTATGGCTACACCTTC. Amino acids: CASIRAPGADYGYTF.

This chain links TRBV19 with TRBJ1-5, with 7 positions matching TRBD1. The CDR3 is 16 residues long. Germline values: CDR1 LNHDA, CDR2 SQIVND (reference sequence). V shed 5 bases and J 1 base; nucleotides not matched to a gene: 8. The CDR3 nucleotides are TGTGCCAGTAGTTTAAGACAACAGGGGAGCAATCAGCCCCAGCATTTT. Translation: CASSLRQQGSNQPQHF.

The V gene is TRBV12-5, the J gene TRBJ2-3; TRBD2 matches at 7 bases. Germline V CDR1 and CDR2: LGHNT, FRNRAP. There are 17 residues in the CDR3. V trimming: 5 bases; J trimming: 4 bases; junction bases outside the gene matches: 15. This CDR3 is CASGQNRLAGDPDTQYF. The CDR3 region has the DNA TGTGCTAGTGGTCAGAACCGACTAGCCGGTGACCCAGATACGCAGTATTTT.

V usage is TRBV19 and J usage is TRBJ2-7, with D possibly called TRBD1 or TRBD2 (6 bases each). Per germline, CDR1 LNHDA and CDR2 SQIVND (reference sequence). The CDR3 contains 13 residues. Trimming removed 0 bases at V and 6 bases at J, with 9 bases between. CDR3 sequence (DNA): TGTGCCAGTAGTATAGAAGGGGGGCTCGAGCAGTACTTC. Amino acid sequence: CASSIEGGLEQYF.

This chain uses TRBV7-9 with TRBJ1-6; D remains ambiguous. The CDR3 is 15 amino acids. Deletions cut 5 bases from V and 7 bases from J, with 15 bases between. Germline V gene lookup returns CDR1 SEHNR and CDR2 FQNEAQ (reference sequence). CDR3 in amino acids: CASSVTAPLNSPLHF. DNA of the CDR3: TGTGCCAGCAGCGTAACGGCACCCTTGAATTCACCCCTCCACTTT.

The chain combines TRBV6-6 with TRBJ2-1; D might be TRBD2 (6 bases). This CDR3 has 15 residues. The germline CDR1 and CDR2 sequences are MNHNY and SVGAGI (reference sequence). Trimming took off 2 bases at V and 7 bases at J, with 15 bases between the two ends. CDR3 sequence reads: CASSYVQRVGNEQFF. Here the CDR3 DNA reads TGTGCCAGCAGTTACGTCCAGCGGGTGGGAAATGAGCAGTTCTTC.

The chain combines TRBV30 with TRBJ2-1, with a tentative D call TRBD1 (5 bases). CDR3 size: 13 residues. Germline V gene lookup returns CDR1 GTSNPN and CDR2 SVGIG (reference sequence). Trimming took 1 base from V and 6 from J, leaving 10 bases between them. The CDR3 protein is CAWSAARANEQFF. As DNA, the CDR3 is TGTGCCTGGAGTGCCGCCAGGGCCAATGAGCAGTTCTTC.

The chain recombines TRBV18 with TRBJ1-2, with TRBD1 as a possible D gene (5 bases). The V end was cut by 0 bases, the J end by 3 bases, with 14 bases between. The germline V gene encodes CDR1 KGHSH and CDR2 LQKENI. The CDR3 is 16 amino acids. CDR3 residues: CASSPPSLGLYYGYTF. The CDR3 DNA is TGTGCCAGCTCACCACCGTCTCTGGGGCTCTACTATGGCTACACCTTC.

On this clone itself: This may be a read error, as it is one base from a much larger clone. Other DNA sequences within the sample encode an identical CDR3. The rearrangement joins TRBV18 to TRBJ2-1, with a weak D call TRBD1 (6 bases). The CDR3 is 13 amino acids. Trimming left V 2 bases short and J 6 bases short, with 8 bases between. Germline CDR1 KGHSH, CDR2 LQKENI. The CDR3 sequence is CASSPSQGNEQFF. CDR3 DNA sequence: TGTGCCAGCTCACCATCACAGGGCAATGAGCAGTTCTTC.

V gene TRBV5-1 combines with J gene TRBJ2-5; D tentatively fits TRBD1 or TRBD2 (5 bases each). Trimming left V 0 bases short and J 4 bases short, with 10 bases between. The CDR3 covers 14 residues. Germline CDR1 and CDR2: SGHRS and YFSETQ. The CDR3 DNA reads TGCGCCAGCAGCTTGGTCCGGGACGGAGAGACCCAGTACTTC. Translation gives CASSLVRDGETQYF.

The chain is built from TRBV6-5 and TRBJ1-4; 9 bases line up with TRBD1. The CDR3 is made up of 14 amino acids. The V segment lost 6 bases and the J segment 8 bases; nucleotides outside the gene matches: 7. Germline V gene data show CDR1 as MNHEY and CDR2 as SVGAGI. The DNA of the CDR3 is TGTGCCAGCAGACAGGGGGCAGTAGGAGAAAAACTGTTTTTT. This gives the protein CASRQGAVGEKLFF.

The chain employs TRBV19 and TRBJ2-5; D may correspond to TRBD1 or TRBD2 (5 bases each). V dropped 6 bases and J dropped 5 bases, with 16 bases sitting between them. The CDR3 covers 14 residues. CDR1 and CDR2 (germline): LNHDA, SQIVND (reference sequence). Here the CDR3 reads CASSPSRWGETQYF. CDR3 bases: TGTGCCAGTAGCCCCAGCAGGTGGGGGGAGACCCAGTACTTC.

In DNA, the CDR3 is TGTGCCAGCTCACCACCCATGACTAGCAGCACAGATACGCAGTATTTT. It translates to CASSPPMTSSTDTQYF. V is TRBV18 and J is TRBJ2-3, with 7 bases matching TRBD2. The CDR3 covers 16 residues. J lost 0 bases, V lost 0 bases, and 3 bases had no gene match. Germline V lookup: CDR1 KGHSH, CDR2 LQKENI.

The V gene is TRBV28, the J gene TRBJ1-6; 11 positions agree with TRBD1. J gave up 6 bases and V 4 bases, and 8 bases lay outside the gene matches. CDR1 and CDR2 (germline): MDHEN, SYDVKM. The CDR3 has 17 amino acids. CDR3 in amino acids: CASSYPSGTGGNSPLHF. The CDR3, as DNA: TGTGCCAGCAGTTACCCCTCAGGGACAGGGGGTAATTCACCCCTCCACTTT.

The chain uses TRBV6-5 and TRBJ2-7; TRBD1 agrees at 7 bases. Germline lookup yields CDR1 MNHEY and CDR2 SVGAGI. J gave up 1 base and V 6 bases, and 6 bases lay outside the gene matches. There are 14 residues in the CDR3. CDR3: CASSDRVISYEQYF. CDR3 nucleotides: TGTGCCAGCAGCGACAGGGTAATTTCCTACGAGCAGTACTTC.

This chain connects TRBV7-8 to TRBJ2-1, with unresolved D. The CDR3 is 13 amino acids. Germline CDR1 SGHVS, CDR2 FQNEAQ. V was trimmed by 1 base and J by 6 bases, leaving 7 bases between them. The CDR3 loop reads CASSLVQANEQFF. CDR3 nucleotide sequence: TGTGCCAGCAGCTTAGTGCAGGCCAATGAGCAGTTCTTC.

The CDR3 bases are TGTGCCAGCAGCCCGGGACTAGCGGGGGGTCAGCAGTTCTTC. Translation gives CASSPGLAGGQQFF. The genes are TRBV11-2 and TRBJ2-1; TRBD2 aligns across 15 bases. The V segment lost 5 bases and the J segment 11 bases; nucleotides outside the gene matches: 4. CDR3 size: 14 residues. Germline loops: CDR1 SGHAT, CDR2 FQNNGV.

J is TRBJ1-3 and V is TRBV7-9, with TRBD1 matching 11 bases. Losses at the gene ends were 5 bases for V and 7 bases for J; bases not matched to a gene: 13. The germline CDR1 and CDR2 sequences are SEHNR and FQNEAQ (reference sequence). The length of the CDR3 is 17 residues. The CDR3 reads CASSPNNKWDRGNTIYF. CDR3 nucleotides: TGTGCCAGCAGCCCAAATAACAAATGGGACAGGGGGAACACCATATATTTT.

The rearrangement uses TRBV27 and TRBJ2-7; TRBD1 agrees at 10 bases. The CDR3 covers 15 residues. Trimming at V came to 2 bases and at J to 7 bases, leaving 8 bases not matched to a gene. Germline CDR1 and CDR2: MNHEY and SMNVEV (reference sequence). The CDR3 sequence is CASSLTRQGAREQYF. The CDR3 region has the DNA TGTGCCAGCAGTTTAACGCGACAGGGGGCGAGGGAGCAGTACTTC.

Regarding this clone: Other DNA sequences in the same sample also yield this CDR3. The gene calls are TRBV7-9 and TRBJ2-7, with TRBD2 as a possible D gene (5 bases). The ends were cut back, 0 bases at V and 0 bases at J, with 6 bases in the middle. The CDR3 is 14 residues long. The germline V gene has CDR1 SEHNR and CDR2 FQNEAQ (reference sequence). CDR3 loop: CASSLAGDSYEQYF. In DNA form, the CDR3 reads TGTGCCAGCAGCTTAGCGGGAGACTCCTACGAGCAGTACTTC.

Only one count was recorded for this clone. V gene TRBV7-9 combines with J gene TRBJ2-5; 10 bases match TRBD1. Germline lookup yields CDR1 SEHNR and CDR2 FQNEAQ (reference sequence). The CDR3 runs to 16 residues. J gave up 7 bases and V 2 bases, and 10 bases lay outside the gene matches. The CDR3 protein is CASSLTGTGEGGTQYF. DNA of the CDR3: TGTGCCAGCAGCTTAACCGGGACAGGGGAAGGGGGGACCCAGTACTTC.

V usage is TRBV9 and J usage is TRBJ1-6; 7 positions agree with TRBD1. CDR1 is SGDLS and CDR2 is YYNGEE in the germline V gene. V gave up 4 bases and J gave up 10 bases; unmatched junction bases: 11. This CDR3 comprises 15 residues. The CDR3 DNA sequence: TGTGCCAGCAGCTCAGGGACAGTTGGAAGCTCACCCCTCCACTTT. As protein: CASSSGTVGSSPLHF.

Points on this clone: The same CDR3 arises from other DNA sequences in this sample as well. CDR3 DNA: TGTGCCTGGAGTAAGGGAGCCAAAAACATTCAGTACTTC. This codes for CAWSKGAKNIQYF. This chain connects TRBV30 to TRBJ2-4; no firm D call. CDR1 and CDR2 from the germline V gene are GTSNPN and SVGIG (reference sequence). CDR3 length: 13 residues. The V end was cut by 2 bases, the J end by 0 bases, with 5 bases between.